The 3 T cell receptor beta chains listed next were all sequenced from one sample in a study of a mutant IDH1 vaccine in newly diagnosed glioma. No antigen has been identified for these receptors. Noted time point: week 5, during vaccination. Every single dose of the vaccine, 300 ug of mutant IDH1 20-mer peptide, came with topical imiquimod. The assay was immunoSEQ multiplex PCR, and TCRdb's table has in-frame clones only and misses some. The sample shows 56,000 or so clones, more than 70% of them seen only once. Sequences were derived from PBMCs, sampled from a glioma patient whose treatment included an IDH1 peptide vaccine. These receptors were taken from a woman aged 40 to 55 with glioma.

The rearrangement joins TRBV7-9 to TRBJ1-1; D not certain. The CDR3 is made up of 15 amino acids. V lost 1 base to trimming and J lost 1 base, with 10 bases between them. Germline V gene data show CDR1 as SEHNR and CDR2 as FQNEAQ (reference sequence). The CDR3 region is CASSLVPAPNTEAFF. The CDR3, as DNA: TGTGCCAGCAGCTTAGTTCCAGCCCCGAACACTGAAGCTTTCTTT.

This clone was recorded once. The chain uses TRBV28 and TRBJ2-3; 9 bases match TRBD2. With 6 bases clipped from V and 1 base from J, the junction kept 14 bases outside the gene matches. In germline, CDR1 is MDHEN, CDR2 SYDVKM. The CDR3 is 18 amino acids. The CDR3 DNA sequence: TGTGCCAGCAGCTTCCTCAAGACTAGCGGAAGACGCACAGATACGCAGTATTTT. It is translated as CASSFLKTSGRRTDTQYF.

In this sample, this clone turned up a few times. The chain employs TRBV19 and TRBJ2-2; tentatively, D is TRBD1 (6 bases). Germline values: CDR1 LNHDA, CDR2 SQIVND (reference sequence). The CDR3 is 15 amino acids. The V gene lost 9 bases and the J gene lost 5 bases, with 19 bases spanning the gap. The CDR3 bases are TGTGCCAGCCGAGGACAGTTCCAGGGGACCGGGGAGCTGTTTTTT. This codes for CASRGQFQGTGELFF.